In its sample, the clone carrying this T cell receptor beta chain was seen many times. Antigen: not known. These data originate in a study of response to subunit inactivated influenza vaccine. Overall study findings and caveats: Few additional T cells are recruited per seasonal influenza vaccination, authors suggested.

This CDR3 is 15 amino acids long. Germline CDR1 reads LGHDT; CDR2 reads YNNKEL (reference sequence). V lost 0 bases to trimming and J lost 6 bases, with 9 bases between them. MiXCR, run by TCRdb on the RT-PCR reads, gives a single entry per CDR3 protein. Of about 300,000 distinct CDR3 sequences detected, over 20% appear once; the ten largest clones hold about a tenth. The rearrangement links TRBV3-1 to TRBJ1-6; D uncertain. The sample was PBMCs from blood, taken roughly 20 months after vaccination. The clonotype comes from a man aged 50 to 69 who received an inactivated influenza vaccine. The CDR3 is CASSQDGGVNSPLHF. CDR3 nucleotide sequence: TGTGCCAGCAGCCAAGATGGCGGGGTTAATTCACCCCTCCACTTT.